A selection of T cell receptor beta chains follows, all from one sample in a study of graft-versus-host responses after intestinal transplantation. Produced via immunoSEQ multiplex PCR; TCRdb's table is partial and in-frame only. The sample lists approximately 130,000 clones; just over 90% were seen once. Antigens for these TCRs are unknown. The sequences come from unstimulated CD4+ T cells sorted from spleen or lymph node cells, collected before intestinal transplant. These receptors all stem from a human donor who received an intestinal transplant. Each CDR3 is given with its conserved first and last residue. The order of the fields is J gene, clone size, D gene, V gene, CDR3 protein, CDR3 DNA. D genes are given only for firm matches. The listing skips clone size in some rows; elsewhere it reads once, few, many or a size class.

J: TRBJ2-2
size: NA
D: NA
V: TRBV5-1
CDR3: CASSLEVVGSNTGELFF
DNA: TGCGCCAGCAGCTTGGAGGTGGTGGGGTCGAACACCGGGGAGCTGTTTTTT

J: TRBJ2-5
size: NA
D: TRBD1
V: TRBV9
CDR3: CASSVGDRGETQYF
DNA: TGTGCCAGCAGCGTAGGGGACAGGGGTGAGACCCAGTACTTC

J: TRBJ2-3
size: NA
D: NA
V: TRBV28
CDR3: CASWGTTSDTQYF
DNA: TGTGCCAGCTGGGGGACAACCTCCGATACGCAGTATTTT

J: TRBJ1-1
size: NA
D: TRBD1
V: TRBV19
CDR3: CASSMPTGGGVGTEAFF
DNA: TGTGCCAGTAGTATGCCGACAGGGGGAGGAGTTGGGACTGAAGCTTTCTTT

J: TRBJ2-3
size: NA
D: TRBD1
V: TRBV5-1
CDR3: CASSLDRGRADTQYF
DNA: TGCGCCAGCAGCTTGGACAGGGGCAGGGCAGATACGCAGTATTTT

J: TRBJ2-7
size: NA
D: NA
V: TRBV6-1
CDR3: CASSRSHGSYEQYF
DNA: TGTGCCAGCAGCCGGAGTCACGGCTCCTACGAGCAGTACTTC

J: TRBJ2-4
size: NA
D: TRBD1
V: TRBV19
CDR3: CASSKGPGQGISIQYF
DNA: TGTGCCAGTAGTAAGGGCCCTGGACAGGGTATAAGCATTCAGTACTTC

J: TRBJ2-1
size: NA
D: NA
V: TRBV5-8
CDR3: CASSWRGTHYNEQFF
DNA: TGTGCCAGCAGCTGGCGGGGAACCCATTACAATGAGCAGTTCTTC

J: TRBJ2-1
size: NA
D: TRBD2
V: TRBV19
CDR3: CATASGGAGEQFF
DNA: TGTGCCACGGCTAGCGGGGGGGCTGGTGAGCAGTTCTTC

J: TRBJ2-5
size: NA
D: NA
V: TRBV15
CDR3: CATSRVPVRGETQYF
DNA: TGTGCCACCAGCAGAGTGCCCGTGAGGGGGGAGACCCAGTACTTC

J: TRBJ2-7
size: NA
D: NA
V: TRBV7-2
CDR3: CASSLSGALLAYEQYF
DNA: TGTGCCAGCAGCTTATCAGGGGCCCTGCTTGCCTACGAGCAGTACTTC

J: TRBJ2-1
size: NA
D: NA
V: TRBV30
CDR3: CAWSPSAEAPPFF
DNA: TGTGCCTGGAGTCCCTCAGCAGAGGCCCCCCCGTTCTTC

J: TRBJ2-2
size: NA
D: TRBD1
V: TRBV19
CDR3: CASSIVGTGQTGELFF
DNA: TGTGCCAGTAGTATAGTTGGGACAGGGCAGACCGGGGAGCTGTTTTTT

J: TRBJ2-2
size: NA
D: NA
V: TRBV5-1
CDR3: CASSSTLTNTGELFF
DNA: TGCGCCAGCAGCTCGACCCTTACGAACACCGGGGAGCTGTTTTTT

J: TRBJ2-3
size: NA
D: NA
V: TRBV5-1
CDR3: CASSLDSTDTQYF
DNA: TGCGCCAGCAGCTTGGATAGCACAGATACGCAGTATTTT

J: TRBJ1-1
size: once
D: NA
V: TRBV12-5
CDR3: CASGLTGLVEAFF
DNA: TGTGCTAGTGGTTTGACGGGTTTGGTTGAAGCTTTCTTT

J: TRBJ2-3
size: NA
D: NA
V: TRBV19
CDR3: CASSDREGADTQYF
DNA: TGTGCCAGTAGTGACAGAGAGGGTGCAGATACGCAGTATTTT

J: TRBJ2-5
size: once
D: NA
V: TRBV5-1
CDR3: CASNRYLMTGRGETQYF
DNA: TGCGCCAGCAACCGGTACCTTATGACAGGGCGGGGAGAGACCCAGTACTTC

J: TRBJ2-3
size: NA
D: NA
V: TRBV5-1
CDR3: CASGYSTDTQYF
DNA: TGCGCCAGCGGGTACAGCACAGATACGCAGTATTTT

J: TRBJ1-1
size: NA
D: TRBD1
V: TRBV7-9
CDR3: CASSFQGGSEAFF
DNA: TGTGCCAGCAGCTTTCAGGGGGGCTCTGAAGCTTTCTTT

J: TRBJ2-5
size: few
D: NA
V: TRBV19
CDR3: CASSIGSQETQYF
DNA: TGTGCCAGTAGTATAGGTTCCCAAGAGACCCAGTACTTC

J: TRBJ2-7
size: NA
D: TRBD2
V: TRBV29-1
CDR3: CSAGGGTTEREQYF
DNA: TGCAGCGCGGGAGGGGGGACGACTGAACGAGAGCAGTACTTC

J: TRBJ2-3
size: NA
D: TRBD1
V: TRBV25-1
CDR3: CASSETSGQGGTDTQYF
DNA: TGTGCCAGCAGTGAAACATCGGGACAGGGAGGGACAGATACGCAGTATTTT

J: TRBJ2-3
size: NA
D: TRBD2
V: TRBV9
CDR3: CASSGAGTSTDTQYF
DNA: TGTGCCAGCAGCGGAGCGGGGACTAGCACAGATACGCAGTATTTT

J: TRBJ2-1
size: NA
D: TRBD1
V: TRBV29-1
CDR3: CSVAGQGRSYNEQFF
DNA: TGCAGCGTTGCAGGACAGGGTCGGTCCTACAATGAGCAGTTCTTC